This T cell receptor (beta chain) is drawn from a study of blood T cell repertoires in COVID-19 (dated by TCRdb to 2019 to 2021). Describing the broader study: The collaborator samples originated in the United States, Italy and Spain and spanned the acute and convalescent phases of COVID-19. The material from the prospective study consisted of cDNA or gDNA derived from T cells, B-cell-depleted T cells, or PBMCs. Subjects who had been exposed to COVID-19, were actively infected with it, or had recovered from it provided the deeply sampled blood TCRbeta repertoires that made up the dataset. Where HLA class I and class II types were available, the types were taken from metadata supplied by the sample provider, not from assay-based typing. A de-identified subject ID, COVID-19 status, age in years and sex were almost always included in the sample metadata. Samples were obtained from the ongoing ImmuneRACE study (first 160 participants) and from 1,000 to 1,500 subjects provided by 6 global collaborators. The repertoires were made available in a free public database intended to serve as a resource for research on the immune response to SARS-CoV-2.

What the research found in general, with its limitations: The amount of clinical and demographic metadata varied by source and participant and was provided uncurated.

After removal of 0 bases from V and 6 bases from J, the junction retains 4 bases not matched to a gene. From cysteine to phenylalanine, the CDR3 is 15 amino acids long. CDR3 DNA is the only sequence kept; it has 45 bases, read in frame from the first base. CDR1 and CDR2 (MNHEY, SVGAGI) derive from the germline V gene. Concerning this clone itself: Its antigen target is currently unknown. No base quality values were provided; no much bigger clone lies one nucleotide off.

TCRbeta CDR3 regions were amplified from genomic DNA by means of the immunoSEQ Assay, a bias-controlled multiplex PCR. The original methods were these. The number of nucleated cells in each sample was estimated by amplification of reference gene primers within the assay. To quantify the absolute abundance of each unique TCRbeta CDR3 rearrangement, sequence reads were collapsed and filtered. Productive Simpson clonality was computed per sample as the square root of Simpson's diversity index over productive rearrangements. In TCRdb, the immuneACCESS table is reduced to in-frame sequences with V and J assigned. These tables do not hold every clone; where another copy was compared, an unresolved V gene accounts for under half, and the others remain unexplained. For V, J and clone size, that table is used; D and trimming come from the DNA. This sample is represented by 70,000 to 75,000 clones; just under 85% of them were singletons. The top ten hold about 30% of the sample.

Each collaborating institution followed its own protocols to collect whole blood in K2EDTA tubes. For TCRbeta analysis, collaborators shipped samples in one of three forms: frozen whole blood, isolated PBMCs, or DNA extracted from either of those sample types. Recombination connected TRBV6-5 to TRBJ1-1, and 10 junctional nucleotides match TRBD1. The sample was peripheral blood. The TCR was taken from a man in his 70s with acute or convalescent COVID-19. The sequenced DNA is TGTGCCAGCAGTTACTCGGGGACAGGGGTAGCTGAAGCTTTCTTT. Its protein is CASSYSGTGVAEAFF.